The clone carrying this T cell receptor (beta chain) showed up just a few times. Its antigen is undetermined. TCRdb re-analysed the 5' RACE reads in MiXCR, keeping a single row per CDR3 protein. The table has some 250,000 distinct CDR3 sequences, approximately 11% seen once. This sample was taken from a study of identical twins. Overall study results and limits: Excess sharing between twins was weaker in beta out-of-frame sequences. Among out-of-frame alpha sequences shared by twins, low generation probability occurred in excess.

Germline loops: CDR1 SGHVS, CDR2 FNYEAQ. The CDR3 has 13 residues. V was pared by 4 bases and J by 6 bases, with 3 bases of the junction left unmatched. This sample also belongs to another study, concerning yellow fever vaccine responses in identical twins.

V and J are TRBV7-6 and TRBJ1-5, with TRBD1 matching over 7 bases. Sequenced: memory (CD45RO+) T cells sorted from blood. The receptor's source is a woman younger than 30 in good health. DNA of the CDR3: TGTGCCAGCAGCTCAGGGGGGGCTCAGCCCCAGCATTTT. Residues: CASSSGGAQPQHF.